The T cell receptor (beta chain) under discussion was sequenced for a study of blood T cell repertoires in COVID-19. As for the study in general: Acute-phase and convalescent COVID-19 samples originated in the United States, Italy and Spain.

Per the study methods: Amplifying reference gene primers gave estimates of nucleated cell counts. Using immunoSEQ multiplex PCR, the repertoire was profiled, and TCRdb retains in-frame clones only, with some absent. Clonal size and the V and J genes are those of that table, whereas D and trimming came from the DNA. Among under 400,000 clones listed, 90% were seen once. CDR1 and CDR2 (germline): ENHRY, SYGVKD. The CDR3 spans 15 residues. With 8 bases clipped from V and 3 bases from J, the junction kept 9 bases outside the gene matches. Followed longitudinally, the Seattle patients had been enrolled during active infection.

This rearrangement joins TRBV10-3 to TRBJ1-4; 7 bases line up with TRBD1. The source is a woman in her 30s with COVID-19, enrolled during active disease. Sequencing used peripheral blood. CDR3 bases: TGTGCCATCCGACAGGGAATTTCAGCTAATGAAAAACTGTTTTTT. It codes for CAIRQGISANEKLFF.